This TCR beta chain originates from a study of T cells expressing NK-cell markers (dated by TCRdb to the early 2020s). Background on the whole study: In sorted CD3+CD56+NKG2C+, CD3+CD56+NKG2C- and CD3+CD56-NKG2C+ T-cell subsets from 8 or 9 donors, TCR beta-chain repertoires were profiled. Among the eight sequenced donors, seven were HCMV-seropositive and one was HCMV-seronegative. Illumina HiSeq 2000/2500, MiSeq or NextSeq was used to sequence libraries as 2 x 150 bp reads. The eight sequenced donors were randomly selected healthy volunteers, three men and five women. On the study overall, not on this receptor specifically: Whether the expanded NKG2C-expressing T cell clones were specific for HCMV antigens remained unclear. In several donors, the dominant CD3+CD56+NKG2C+ clonotypes were found to rank among the top 10 CD8+ clonotypes and to make up about 1.0-7.5% of CD8+ T cells. Those dominant clonotypes were again the most abundant among CD3+CD56-NKG2C+ cells in several donors, at about 25-60.1%.

TCRdb records Illumina HiSeq 2000 as the sequencer. TCR beta cDNA libraries were made by 5'RACE template switching that added a universal primer site and unique molecular identifiers. cDNA synthesis was primed from the TCR beta constant segment and was followed by two successive PCR amplification steps. The paper's data handling went like this. MIGEC was used to demultiplex reads and group the reads by UMI, and MiTCR was used to assemble and quantify clonotypes. Only TCR cDNA sequences supported by at least two reads were kept to exclude erroneous sequences. Downstream repertoire analysis used the tcR package, and clonotypes were matched across fractions by CDR3 nucleotide sequence plus V segment. VDJmatch was used to annotate antigen specificity against VDJdb, with one amino acid substitution in CDR3 allowed. TCRdb reprocessed the reads; each CDR3 protein sequence makes one entry, and DNA is unavailable. Clone size and V and J calls follow TCRdb, not the original study. This specimen's table enumerates 300,000 to 500,000 distinct CDR3 sequences. Of the sample, about 10% falls within the top ten clones.

The CDR3 contains 13 residues, cysteine and phenylalanine counted. This entry has no DNA. CDR1 and CDR2 are drawn from the germline V gene: SGHAT, FQNNGV. To determine HCMV serostatus, a commercial ELISA kit was used to detect HCMV-specific IgG in serum. Peripheral blood mononuclear cells were isolated from blood by Ficoll density gradient centrifugation. In the case of this clonotype: The antigen it recognizes is unknown.

The sequence came from a woman in her 50s in good health. Donor details come from another sample of the same person, matched by shared clones. Material for sequencing was blood T cells: a sorted CD56 or NKG2C T cell subset, CD4+ or CD8+ T cells, or bulk PBMC T cells (not recorded which). The sequence is built from TRBV11-2 and TRBJ1-2. The CDR3 in this case is CASKGLQTYGYTF.